One T cell receptor beta chain is described in this entry. This entry is derived from a study of T cells in Graves' hyperthyroidism and ophthalmopathy. Amplified TCR beta CDR3 regions came from RNA transcripts. The HTBI primer set was used in a first-round RT-PCR of the TCR CDR3. TCRdb recomputed calls from the multiplex PCR reads with MiXCR, one row per CDR3 protein. The data contain some 760,000 distinct CDR3 sequences, 14% of them singletons. The CDR3 is 15 amino acids. The V end lost 5 bases, the J end lost 0 bases, and 8 bases lay between the germline ends. Germline V gives CDR1 MNHEY, CDR2 SVGEGT.

Material: blood. The rearrangement joins TRBV6-2 or TRBV6-3 to TRBJ2-6, with a tentative D call TRBD2 (5 bases). This sequence originates from a woman under 30 with Graves' hyperthyroidism. CDR3 DNA sequence: TGTGCCAGCAGTACGGGGTCCTCTGGGGCCAACGTCCTGACTTTC. Amino acid sequence: CASSTGSSGANVLTF.